One sample yielded the 5 T cell receptor beta chains listed below, sequenced in a study of T cell repertoires in cytomegalovirus infection. MiXCR, run by TCRdb on the reads, gives a single entry per CDR3 protein. The table shows roughly 150,000 distinct CDR3 sequences, with less than 25% occurring only once. Antigens for these TCRs are unknown. The sequencing here drew on CD8+ T cells from cultured PBMCs, taken from culture after CMV antigen stimulation. These TCRs come from a human donor in good health (CMV status not recorded). Some clones in this sample may be carry-over from other donors' samples.

V and J are TRBV12-3 or TRBV12-4 and TRBJ2-1; D is perhaps TRBD1 (5 bases). The V and J ends lost 8 bases and 2 bases respectively, with 10 bases between them. This CDR3 region has 13 residues. The CDR3 loop is CASGALAYNEQFF. DNA of the CDR3: TGTGCCAGCGGGGCATTGGCCTACAATGAGCAGTTCTTC.

This clonotype turned up a few times. The genes are TRBV27 and TRBJ2-7, with D possibly matching TRBD1 (6 bases). This CDR3 is 14 amino acids long. Germline lookup yields CDR1 MNHEY and CDR2 SMNVEV (reference sequence). V shed 5 bases and J shed 3 bases, with 14 bases lying between them. CDR3 residues: CASSATGFGYEQYF. DNA of the CDR3: TGTGCCAGCAGTGCAACAGGGTTTGGCTACGAGCAGTACTTC.

The chain links TRBV27 to TRBJ2-7; D remains unclear. The CDR3 extends over 14 amino acids. Germline V gene sequence: CDR1 MNHEY, CDR2 SMNVEV (reference sequence). Trimming removed 4 bases from V and 3 bases from J, with 13 bases in between. CDR3 amino acids: CASSSRVLGYEQYF. DNA for the CDR3: TGTGCCAGCAGTTCCCGGGTTCTAGGCTACGAGCAGTACTTC.

This clonotype was counted only a few times. The chain is built from TRBV29-1 and TRBJ2-5; the D gene is possibly TRBD2 (6 bases). V gave up 0 bases and J gave up 1 base, with 21 bases separating them. Per the germline V gene, CDR1 is SQVTM and CDR2 is ANQGSEA. The length of the CDR3 is 18 residues. The CDR3 DNA is TGCAGCGTTGAAGATCTTGGTGGGGCTAGCGAGGGCCAAGAGACCCAGTACTTC. Translating gives CSVEDLGGASEGQETQYF.

The rearrangement uses TRBV7-6 and TRBJ2-1; maybe TRBD2 (5 bases). V was clipped by 3 bases and J by 7 bases, with 10 bases between them. The CDR3 length is 13 residues. CDR1 is SGHVS, CDR2 FNYEAQ, per germline. CDR3 sequence: CASSFFGGNEQFF. CDR3 DNA: TGTGCCAGCAGCTTTTTTGGCGGGAATGAGCAGTTCTTC.